The present entry profiles one T cell receptor beta chain with its context. As yet, its antigen is unknown. At one end, the junction sequence differs from germline, possibly due to a read error. These data originate in a study of metastatic and nonmetastatic thyroid tumors. Across the study: Repertoires were compared across blood and tumor or nodule tissue from malignant and benign thyroid patients.

As originally analysed: Construction of a distant-metastasis classifier for papillary thyroid cancer relied on CDR3 differences across clinicopathological groups. TCRdb used MiXCR to call clones anew from the PCR reads. The V and J calls were determined by TCRdb, not by the authors. In the table there are 11,000 or so clones, approximately 32% of which are singletons. Study-level findings and limits: Malignant thyroid tumors reportedly had TCR beta diversity that was significantly higher than in benign nodules, in blood and tumor.

None of the patients had undergone any treatment ahead of thyroid surgery. Germline V gene sequence: CDR1 LGHDT, CDR2 YNNKEL (reference sequence). There are 17 residues in the CDR3. The sequence derives from a female donor with papillary thyroid cancer or a benign thyroid nodule (not recorded which). Some clones in this sample may be carry-over from other donors' samples. Sequenced sample: tumor tissue. This chain connects TRBV3-1 to TRBJ2-1, with 13 bases matching TRBD2. CDR3 region: CASSTTQLAGGINEQSF. The CDR3, as DNA: TGTGCCAGCAGCACGACCCAACTAGCGGGAGGGATAAATGAGCAGTCCTTC.